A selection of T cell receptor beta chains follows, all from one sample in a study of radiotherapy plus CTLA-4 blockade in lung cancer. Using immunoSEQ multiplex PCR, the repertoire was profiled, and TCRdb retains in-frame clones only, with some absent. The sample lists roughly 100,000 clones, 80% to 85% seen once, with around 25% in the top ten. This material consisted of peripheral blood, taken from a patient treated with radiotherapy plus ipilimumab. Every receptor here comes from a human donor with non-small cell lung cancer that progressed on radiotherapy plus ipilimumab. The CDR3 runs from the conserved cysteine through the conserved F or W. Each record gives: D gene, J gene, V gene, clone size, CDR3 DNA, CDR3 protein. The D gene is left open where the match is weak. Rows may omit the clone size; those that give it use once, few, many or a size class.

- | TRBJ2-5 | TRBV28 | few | TGTGCCAGCAGCCTGCTTTCATCGCAAGAGACCCAGTACTTC | CASSLLSSQETQYF
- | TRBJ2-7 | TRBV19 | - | TGTGCCAGTAGTGACACCGGGACCTTCCGCTACGAGCAGTACTTC | CASSDTGTFRYEQYF
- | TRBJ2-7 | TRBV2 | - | TGTGCCAGCAGTGAAGACAGGGTAGCAGACTCCTACGAGCAGTACTTC | CASSEDRVADSYEQYF
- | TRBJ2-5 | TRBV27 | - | TGTGCCAGCAGTTCGCGGGCCGGCAGCCCAGCGGGCAAAGGCGTAAAGACCCAGTACTTC | CASSSRAGSPAGKGVKTQYF
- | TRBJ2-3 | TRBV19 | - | TGTGCCAGTAGTATTGGGCAGGGGAGCACAGATACGCAGTATTTT | CASSIGQGSTDTQYF
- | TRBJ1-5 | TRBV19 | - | TGTGCCAGTACACGGGAACATAATAGCAATCAGCCCCAGCATTTT | CASTREHNSNQPQHF
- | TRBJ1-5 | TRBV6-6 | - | TGTGCCAGCAATGGAGGGGTCGGTCAGCCCCAGCATTTT | CASNGGVGQPQHF
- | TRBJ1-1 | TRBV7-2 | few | TGTGCCAGCAGCCCCCAGACTGGCTCTGAAGCTTTCTTT | CASSPQTGSEAFF
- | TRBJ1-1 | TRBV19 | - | TGTGCCAGTATCGCGTCTGAAGCTTTCTTT | CASIASEAFF
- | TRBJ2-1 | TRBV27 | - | TGTGCCAGCAGTCGAAAGCCGGGACTGACTGGCGATGAGCAGTTCTTC | CASSRKPGLTGDEQFF
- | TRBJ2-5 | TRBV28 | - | TGTGCCAGCAGTTTGATAGGACTTGGGGAGACCCAGTACTTC | CASSLIGLGETQYF
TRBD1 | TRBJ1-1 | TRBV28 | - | TGTGCCAGCCGGGACAGACAAGCTTTCTTT | CASRDRQAFF
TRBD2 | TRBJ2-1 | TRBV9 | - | TGTGCCAGCAGCGAGAGGGAGGGTGAGCAGTTCTTC | CASSEREGEQFF
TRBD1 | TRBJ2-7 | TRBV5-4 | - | TGTGCCAGCAGCTATCAGGACAGGCCCTACGAGCAGTACTTC | CASSYQDRPYEQYF
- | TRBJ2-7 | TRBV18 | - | TGTGCCAGCTCACCACCGGTACAAACCTACGAGCAGTACTTC | CASSPPVQTYEQYF
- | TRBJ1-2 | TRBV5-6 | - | TGTGCCAGCAGTTTGGTGGCAGGAGGGGATGGCTACACCTTC | CASSLVAGGDGYTF
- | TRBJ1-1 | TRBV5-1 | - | TGCGCCAGCAGCGGCGGGTACTCCCAGGGGCGGACTGAAGCTTTCTTT | CASSGGYSQGRTEAFF
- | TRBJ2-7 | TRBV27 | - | TGTGCCAGCAGTTTGGGTTCAGGGTGGTACGAGCAGTACTTC | CASSLGSGWYEQYF
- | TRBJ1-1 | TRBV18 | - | TGTGCCAGCTCACCATTCGTATCGGGGGCGAGCACTGAAGCTTTCTTT | CASSPFVSGASTEAFF
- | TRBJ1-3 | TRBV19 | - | TGTGCCAGGGGAAGGACGCGCGTTTTAGGAAACACCATATATTTT | CARGRTRVLGNTIYF
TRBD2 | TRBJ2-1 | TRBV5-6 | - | TGTGCCAGCAGCTCGGGACTAGCGGGAAACGACCAGCAGTTCTTC | CASSSGLAGNDQQFF
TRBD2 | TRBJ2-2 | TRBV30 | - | TGTGCCTGGAGTGCACATCAGCTCTCCGGGACTAGCAGATTGAACACCGGGGAGCTGTTTTTT | CAWSAHQLSGTSRLNTGELFF
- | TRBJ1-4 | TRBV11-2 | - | TGTGCCAGCAGCTTAGCAGGGGCGGGGGAAAAACTGTTTTTT | CASSLAGAGEKLFF
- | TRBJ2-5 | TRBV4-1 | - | TGCGCCAGCAGCCAAGTGGAGGGAGAGACCCAGTACTTC | CASSQVEGETQYF
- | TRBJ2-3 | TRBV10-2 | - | TGCGCCAGCAAAGAAGGTCCGGGACATACGCAGTATTTT | CASKEGPGHTQYF
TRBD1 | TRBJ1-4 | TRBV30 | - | TGTGCCTGGAGTACTAAGACAGGGCGTAATGAAAAACTGTTTTTT | CAWSTKTGRNEKLFF
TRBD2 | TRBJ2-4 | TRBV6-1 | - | TGTGCCAGCAGCGACGGGAGGAGTTACATTCAGTACTTC | CASSDGRSYIQYF
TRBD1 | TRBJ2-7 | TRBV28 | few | TGTGCCAGCAGTTGGGACAGGGGGAGCTCCTACGAGCAGTACTTC | CASSWDRGSSYEQYF
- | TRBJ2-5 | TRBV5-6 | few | TGTGCCAGCAGCTTGAGGTCTGGGGAGACCCAGTACTTC | CASSLRSGETQYF
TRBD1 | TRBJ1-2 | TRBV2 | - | TGTGCCAGCAGGAGGACAGGGGACTTCTATGGCTACACCTTC | CASRRTGDFYGYTF
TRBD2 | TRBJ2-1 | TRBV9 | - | TGTGCCAGCAGCGTAACTAGCGGGAGGGCGGATGAGCAGTTCTTC | CASSVTSGRADEQFF
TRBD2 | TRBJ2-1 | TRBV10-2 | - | TGCGCCAGCAGTTTAACTAGCGGGTACAATGAGCAGTTCTTC | CASSLTSGYNEQFF
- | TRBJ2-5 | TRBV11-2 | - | TGTGCCAGCAGCTTAGGGGGGACACTAGTCCAAGAGACCCAGTACTTC | CASSLGGTLVQETQYF
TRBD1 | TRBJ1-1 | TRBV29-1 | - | TGCAGCGTTGCCCCCGGACAGGGCTTTACTGAAGCTTTCTTT | CSVAPGQGFTEAFF
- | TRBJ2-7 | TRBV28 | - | TGTGCCAGCAGGGGACAAACCTACGAGCAGTACTTC | CASRGQTYEQYF
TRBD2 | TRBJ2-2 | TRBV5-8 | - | TGTGCCAGCAGCCAACTAGCGGGCAGCACCGGGGAGCTGTTTTTT | CASSQLAGSTGELFF
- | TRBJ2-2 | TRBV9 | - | TGTGCCAGCAGCCCGCGGGACAGTTACACCGGGGAGCTGTTTTTT | CASSPRDSYTGELFF
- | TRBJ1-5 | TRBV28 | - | TGTGCCAGCAGTTTATTCTCGCTCAATCAGCCCCAGCATTTT | CASSLFSLNQPQHF
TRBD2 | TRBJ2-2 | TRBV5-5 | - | TGTGCCAGCAGCTTTGGGACTAGCGGGACGGGCGGGGAGCTGTTTTTT | CASSFGTSGTGGELFF
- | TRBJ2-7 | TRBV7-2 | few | TGTGCCAGCAGCTTAGGCCCCTTGCGCTACGAGCAGTACTTC | CASSLGPLRYEQYF